Listed below are T cell receptor beta chains from one sample, sequenced in a study of cytotoxic CD8 clonotypes in ibrutinib-treated CLL. Generated by immunoSEQ multiplex PCR, the TCRdb table keeps only in-frame clones and is missing some. The sample includes hundreds of thousands of clones, roughly 70% of them seen just once. The specimen was PBMCs, collected after 24 months of ibrutinib treatment. These receptors came from a human donor with chronic lymphocytic leukemia. Both conserved end residues are part of each CDR3. The D gene is left open where the match is weak. Not every row has a clone size; where given, it reads once, few, many or a size class.

CDR3: CSVVAGILYNEQFF; DNA: TGCAGCGTTGTGGCGGGAATACTATACAATGAGCAGTTCTTC; J: TRBJ2-1; size: few; V: TRBV29-1; D: .
CDR3: CASSYGQGRGQPQHF; DNA: TGTGCCAGCAGTTACGGACAGGGGAGAGGGCAGCCCCAGCATTTT; J: TRBJ1-5; size: .; V: TRBV6-5; D: TRBD1
CDR3: CASSQTGSLVSYNEQFF; DNA: TGTGCCAGCAGCCAAACCGGGAGCCTAGTGTCTTACAATGAGCAGTTCTTC; J: TRBJ2-1; size: few; V: TRBV4-2; D: .
CDR3: CAWSARNPKLFF; DNA: TGTGCCTGGAGTGCCAGGAACCCAAAACTGTTTTTT; J: TRBJ1-4; size: .; V: TRBV30; D: .
CDR3: CASSARGVPIYF; DNA: TGTGCCAGCAGCGCGAGGGGCGTCCCCATATATTTT; J: TRBJ1-3; size: .; V: TRBV9; D: .
CDR3: CASSQVGEGYNEQFF; DNA: TGTGCCAGCAGCCAAGTAGGAGAAGGTTACAATGAGCAGTTCTTC; J: TRBJ2-1; size: few; V: TRBV4-2; D: .
CDR3: CASSYSITASTGELFF; DNA: TGTGCCAGCAGTTACTCAATAACCGCGAGCACCGGGGAGCTGTTTTTT; J: TRBJ2-2; size: .; V: TRBV6-5; D: .
CDR3: CASSYNPPGGYTEAFF; DNA: TGTGCCAGCAGCTACAACCCGCCGGGTGGTTACACTGAAGCTTTCTTT; J: TRBJ1-1; size: .; V: TRBV13; D: .
CDR3: CASSSRQGESGRAFYEQYF; DNA: TGTGCCAGCAGCTCCCGACAGGGAGAAAGCGGGAGGGCCTTCTACGAGCAGTACTTC; J: TRBJ2-7; size: .; V: TRBV9; D: TRBD2
CDR3: CASSYLTAQETQYF; DNA: TGTGCCAGCAGTTATTTGACAGCCCAAGAGACCCAGTACTTC; J: TRBJ2-5; size: .; V: TRBV6-5; D: .
CDR3: CASTRPNYGYTF; DNA: TGTGCCAGTACACGACCTAACTATGGCTACACCTTC; J: TRBJ1-2; size: .; V: TRBV6-6; D: .
CDR3: CAWRKTGGNSYEQYF; DNA: TGTGCCTGGCGTAAGACAGGGGGCAACTCCTACGAGCAGTACTTC; J: TRBJ2-7; size: .; V: TRBV30; D: TRBD1
CDR3: CASSLEGPTRFF; DNA: TGTGCCAGCAGTCTGGAAGGGCCCACACGGTTCTTC; J: TRBJ2-1; size: .; V: TRBV5-5; D: .
CDR3: CATSRDGRSTAGELFF; DNA: TGTGCCACCAGCAGAGATGGCAGGAGTACGGCCGGGGAGCTGTTTTTT; J: TRBJ2-2; size: few; V: TRBV15; D: .
CDR3: CASSVGGGLTYEQYF; DNA: TGTGCCAGCAGCGTAGGGGGCGGACTCACCTACGAGCAGTACTTC; J: TRBJ2-7; size: once; V: TRBV9; D: .
CDR3: CASSFFGRVVDPPWDEQYF; DNA: TGTGCCAGCAGCTTCTTTGGGAGAGTGGTGGATCCCCCTTGGGACGAGCAGTACTTC; J: TRBJ2-7; size: .; V: TRBV5-8; D: .
CDR3: CARGGASSYEQYF; DNA: TGTGCCAGGGGCGGGGCCAGCTCCTACGAGCAGTACTTC; J: TRBJ2-7; size: .; V: TRBV7-2; D: .
CDR3: CATSSLSTGGDYTF; DNA: TGTGCCACCAGCAGTCTGTCGACAGGGGGCGACTACACCTTC; J: TRBJ1-2; size: few; V: TRBV15; D: TRBD1
CDR3: CASSLKSNTLAVGYEQYF; DNA: TGTGCCAGCAGTTTAAAATCAAACACTCTAGCGGTCGGCTACGAGCAGTACTTC; J: TRBJ2-7; size: .; V: TRBV27; D: TRBD2
CDR3: CASTSQETQYF; DNA: TGTGCCAGCACCTCGCAAGAGACCCAGTACTTC; J: TRBJ2-5; size: .; V: TRBV28; D: .
CDR3: CASRIGQGGGYTF; DNA: TGTGCCAGCAGAATAGGACAGGGAGGCGGCTACACCTTC; J: TRBJ1-2; size: .; V: TRBV6-5; D: TRBD1
CDR3: CASTLIPDTQYF; DNA: TGTGCCAGCACCCTCATCCCAGATACGCAGTATTTT; J: TRBJ2-3; size: .; V: TRBV6-6; D: .
CDR3: CASSYSTAGSGNTIYF; DNA: TGTGCCAGCAGTTACTCGACCGCCGGCTCTGGAAACACCATATATTTT; J: TRBJ1-3; size: .; V: TRBV6-5; D: .
CDR3: CASSLAGRDQETQYF; DNA: TGCGCCAGCAGCCTGGCCGGACGAGACCAAGAGACCCAGTACTTC; J: TRBJ2-5; size: .; V: TRBV5-1; D: .
CDR3: CASSPHAGDEQYF; DNA: TGCGCCAGCAGTCCCCACGCTGGAGACGAGCAGTACTTC; J: TRBJ2-7; size: few; V: TRBV5-1; D: .
CDR3: CSVRGGAYNEQFF; DNA: TGCAGCGTTAGAGGGGGTGCCTACAATGAGCAGTTCTTC; J: TRBJ2-1; size: .; V: TRBV29-1; D: .
CDR3: CASGRAANTEAFF; DNA: TGTGCCAGCGGACGGGCCGCGAACACTGAAGCTTTCTTT; J: TRBJ1-1; size: .; V: TRBV6-5; D: .
CDR3: CASGREVNYNEQFF; DNA: TGTGCCAGTGGTCGAGAGGTGAACTACAATGAGCAGTTCTTC; J: TRBJ2-1; size: .; V: TRBV27; D: .
CDR3: CASRGRLAGVDEQFF; DNA: TGTGCCAGCAGGGGAAGACTAGCGGGAGTCGATGAGCAGTTCTTC; J: TRBJ2-1; size: .; V: TRBV9; D: TRBD2
CDR3: CASSMIGENTGELFF; DNA: TGCGCCAGCAGCATGATTGGGGAGAACACCGGGGAGCTGTTTTTT; J: TRBJ2-2; size: .; V: TRBV5-1; D: .
CDR3: CATSRFGPNTEAFF; DNA: TGTGCCACCAGCAGATTTGGACCGAACACTGAAGCTTTCTTT; J: TRBJ1-1; size: .; V: TRBV15; D: .
CDR3: CASSLLVSVNQPQHF; DNA: TGTGCCAGTAGTTTGCTTGTGTCAGTCAATCAGCCCCAGCATTTT; J: TRBJ1-5; size: .; V: TRBV19; D: .
CDR3: CASSSGPENIQYF; DNA: TGTGCCAGCAGCTCTGGACCCGAAAACATTCAGTACTTC; J: TRBJ2-4; size: .; V: TRBV9; D: .
CDR3: CASSPETDSSYEQYF; DNA: TGTGCCAGCAGCCCCGAGACCGACAGCTCCTACGAGCAGTACTTC; J: TRBJ2-7; size: .; V: TRBV4-2; D: .
CDR3: CASSPGRADEQFF; DNA: TGTGCCAGCTCACCAGGGAGGGCCGATGAGCAGTTCTTC; J: TRBJ2-1; size: .; V: TRBV18; D: TRBD2
CDR3: CASSAGSTDTQYF; DNA: TGTGCCAGCAGTGCAGGGAGCACAGATACGCAGTATTTT; J: TRBJ2-3; size: .; V: TRBV28; D: .